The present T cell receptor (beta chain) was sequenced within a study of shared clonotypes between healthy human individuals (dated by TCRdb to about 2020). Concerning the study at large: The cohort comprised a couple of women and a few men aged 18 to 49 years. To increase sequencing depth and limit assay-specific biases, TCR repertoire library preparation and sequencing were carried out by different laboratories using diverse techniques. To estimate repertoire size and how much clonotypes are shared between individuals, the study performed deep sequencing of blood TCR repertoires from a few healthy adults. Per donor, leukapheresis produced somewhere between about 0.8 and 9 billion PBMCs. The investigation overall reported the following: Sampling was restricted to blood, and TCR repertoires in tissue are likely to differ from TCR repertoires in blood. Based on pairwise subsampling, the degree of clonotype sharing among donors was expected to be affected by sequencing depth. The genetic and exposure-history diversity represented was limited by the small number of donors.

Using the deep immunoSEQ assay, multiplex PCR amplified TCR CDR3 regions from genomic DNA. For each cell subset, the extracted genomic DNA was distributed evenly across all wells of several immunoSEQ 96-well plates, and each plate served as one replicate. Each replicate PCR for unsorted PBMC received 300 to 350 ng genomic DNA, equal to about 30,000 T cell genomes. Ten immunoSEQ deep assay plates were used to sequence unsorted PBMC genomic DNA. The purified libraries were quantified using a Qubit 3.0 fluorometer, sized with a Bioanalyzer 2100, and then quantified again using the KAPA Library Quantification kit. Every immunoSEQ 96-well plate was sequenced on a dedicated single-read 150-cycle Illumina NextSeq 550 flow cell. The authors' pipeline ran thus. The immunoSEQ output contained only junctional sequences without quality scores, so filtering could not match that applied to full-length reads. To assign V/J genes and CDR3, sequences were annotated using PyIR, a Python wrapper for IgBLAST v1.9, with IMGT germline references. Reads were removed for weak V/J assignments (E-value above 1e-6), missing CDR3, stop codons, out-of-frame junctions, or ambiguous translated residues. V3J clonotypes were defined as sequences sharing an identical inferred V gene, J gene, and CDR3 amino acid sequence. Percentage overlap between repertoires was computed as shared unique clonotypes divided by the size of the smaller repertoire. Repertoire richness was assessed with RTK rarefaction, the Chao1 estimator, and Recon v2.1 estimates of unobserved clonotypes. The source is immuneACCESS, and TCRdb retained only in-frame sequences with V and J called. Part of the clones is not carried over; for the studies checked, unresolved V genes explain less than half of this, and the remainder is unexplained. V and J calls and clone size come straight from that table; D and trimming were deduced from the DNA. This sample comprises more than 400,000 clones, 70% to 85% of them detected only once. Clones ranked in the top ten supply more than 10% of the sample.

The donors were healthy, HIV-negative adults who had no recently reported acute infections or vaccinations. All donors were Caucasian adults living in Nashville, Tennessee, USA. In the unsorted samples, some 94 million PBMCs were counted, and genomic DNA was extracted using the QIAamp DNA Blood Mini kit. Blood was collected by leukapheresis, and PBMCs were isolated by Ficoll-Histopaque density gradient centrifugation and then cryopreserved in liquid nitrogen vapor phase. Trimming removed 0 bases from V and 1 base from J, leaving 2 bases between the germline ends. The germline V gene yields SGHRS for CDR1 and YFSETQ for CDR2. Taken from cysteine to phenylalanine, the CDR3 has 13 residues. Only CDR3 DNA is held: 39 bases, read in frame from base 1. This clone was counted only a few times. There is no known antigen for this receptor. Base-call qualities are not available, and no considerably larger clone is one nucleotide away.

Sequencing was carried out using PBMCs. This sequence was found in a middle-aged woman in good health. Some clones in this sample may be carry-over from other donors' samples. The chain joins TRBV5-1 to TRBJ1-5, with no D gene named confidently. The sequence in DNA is TGCGCCAGCAGCTTGGAGAGCAATCAGCCCCAGCATTTT. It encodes CASSLESNQPQHF.